A single sample gave rise to the 5 T cell receptor beta chains below, sequenced in a study of persistence of HIV-infected CD4 T cells. No cognate antigen is known for these TCRs. This was the immunoSEQ version 4 assay in survey mode. Method: immunoSEQ multiplex PCR; TCRdb's copy keeps in-frame clones and lacks some. The data contain about 41,000 clones, 75% to 80% of them seen just once; the ten biggest clones take up over 12%. An overlapping HIV-1 Gag peptide pool stimulated these cells at about 0.94 ug/peptide/mL. CD40L-negative CD69-negative CD45RO-high memory CD4+ T cells were sorted as populations depleted of antigen-responding cells. Material: CD4+ T cells sorted from PBMCs after approximately 19-hour stimulation, obtained from a patient who received antiretroviral therapy. The receptors were sampled from an adult man with HIV who was CMV-seropositive.

The chain employs TRBV6-5 and TRBJ2-1; weak D call: TRBD2 (6 bases). V lost 2 bases to trimming and J lost 0 bases, with 8 bases between them. The CDR3 consists of 15 residues. CDR1 and CDR2 from the germline V gene are MNHEY and SVGAGI. CDR3 coding DNA: TGTGCCAGCAGTTACGGGACTTCCTCCTACAATGAGCAGTTCTTC. Translation gives CASSYGTSSYNEQFF.

V gene TRBV10-2 combines with J gene TRBJ1-2, with 9 positions matching TRBD1. The V gene's germline CDR1 is WSHSY and CDR2 SAAADI. CDR3 length: 16 amino acids. The ends lost 0 bases at V and 1 base at J; junction bases unmatched: 3. Written as DNA, the CDR3 is TGCGCCAGCAGTGAGTCGAAGGGACAGGGTAACTATGGCTACACCTTC. As protein: CASSESKGQGNYGYTF.

This clone came up once. Written as DNA, the CDR3 is TGTGCCAGCAGTCTACAGGTCGGGGAGCTGTTTTTT. Amino acids: CASSLQVGELFF. V usage is TRBV7-6 and J usage is TRBJ2-2, with D maybe TRBD1 (5 bases). The CDR3 contains 12 residues. V lost 6 bases and J lost 7, with 9 bases in between. Germline loops: CDR1 SGHVS, CDR2 FNYEAQ.

The chain joins TRBV6-5 to TRBJ1-4; D may be TRBD1 (6 bases). Looked up from germline, CDR1 is MNHEY and CDR2 is SVGAGI. The CDR3 totals 16 residues. Trimming left V 0 bases short and J 8 bases short, with 16 bases between. This CDR3 is CASSYSTGRGNEKLFF. CDR3 in DNA: TGTGCCAGCAGTTACTCTACGGGCAGGGGTAACGAAAAACTGTTTTTT.

This chain uses TRBV7-2 with TRBJ1-1; the D is unclear. V gave up 3 bases and J gave up 2 bases, with 13 bases separating them. Germline loops: CDR1 SGHTA, CDR2 FQGNSA. The CDR3 length is 15 residues. The CDR3 loop is CASSLFRSINTEAFF. In nucleotides, the CDR3 is TGTGCCAGCAGCTTGTTCCGGTCTATAAACACTGAAGCTTTCTTT.